A single sample gave rise to the 13 T cell receptor beta chains below, sequenced in a study of monozygotic twins with inflammatory bowel disease (dated by TCRdb to the late 2010s). The library came from 5' RACE. Sequencing used an Illumina HiSeq 2500. The reads underwent TCRdb reprocessing, giving one record for each CDR3 protein sequence and no DNA. The table held for this sample gives approximately 300,000 distinct CDR3 sequences. Roughly 5.8% of the sample goes to the ten largest clones. The sample comprised blood. The receptors derive from a human donor with ulcerative colitis or Crohn's disease, or a healthy co-twin of an affected twin (not recorded which).

This sequence joins TRBV6-2 or TRBV6-3 and TRBJ2-5; the TCRdb D gene call, TRBD2, has no DNA to confirm it. This CDR3 is 16 amino acids long. Germline assignment: CDR1 MNHEY and CDR2 SVGEGT. The CDR3 loop is CASSLELAEVRETQYF.

The chain uses TRBV6-1 and TRBJ2-5; absent DNA, TCRdb's TRBD2 call cannot be checked. This CDR3 is 15 amino acids long. Germline-derived CDR1 and CDR2 are MNHNS and SASEGT. The CDR3 sequence is CASSGPSAGRETQYF.

The chain is built from TRBV29-1 and TRBJ2-7; as DNA is missing, the TRBD1 call by TCRdb cannot be tested. Germline V lookup: CDR1 SQVTM, CDR2 ANQGSEA. This CDR3 is 12 amino acids long. The CDR3 loop is CSVDRGVGEQYF.

The CDR3 spells CSASIMRSGGANTGELFF. The gene calls are TRBV20-1 and TRBJ2-2; absent DNA, TCRdb's TRBD2 call cannot be checked. The V gene's germline CDR1 is DFQATT and CDR2 SNEGSKA (reference sequence). The CDR3 runs 18 residues.

The chain has TRBV7-3 and TRBJ1-6; absent DNA, TCRdb's TRBD1 call cannot be checked. CDR1 and CDR2 from the germline V gene are SGHTA and FQGTGA. CDR3 length: 15 amino acids. CDR3 sequence reads: CASSLSGGRGSPLHF.

The chain is built from TRBV15 and TRBJ1-6. This CDR3 is 13 amino acids long. The V gene's germline CDR1 is LNHNV and CDR2 YYDKDF (reference sequence). The CDR3 sequence: CATSRDRDSPLHF.

This chain uses TRBV9 with TRBJ1-1. Germline-derived CDR1 and CDR2 are SGDLS and YYNGEE. There are 14 residues in the CDR3. CDR3 sequence: CASSVGAGVSEAFF.

This chain joins TRBV5-1 and TRBJ2-1; TCRdb proposes TRBD2, but this gene call is untestable without DNA. Germline V gene lookup returns CDR1 SGHRS and CDR2 YFSETQ. This CDR3 region has 15 residues. CDR3 loop: CASSLSEGLVYEQFF.

The chain combines TRBV25-1 with TRBJ2-2; the TRBD1 assignment by TCRdb is unverifiable without DNA. The CDR3 covers 16 residues. Germline V CDR1 and CDR2: MGHDK, SYGVNS. The CDR3 spells CASSEGAQVGTGELFF.

The genes are TRBV20-1 and TRBJ1-1; TCRdb returns TRBD1, unconfirmable since there is no DNA. The CDR3 is 14 residues long. Germline CDR1 reads DFQATT; CDR2 reads SNEGSKA (reference sequence). CDR3 loop: CSVYRGLSSTEAFF.

The genes are TRBV20-1 and TRBJ1-6. The length of the CDR3 is 13 residues. CDR1 is DFQATT, CDR2 SNEGSKA, per germline (reference sequence). This chain's CDR3 is CSAYRDSNSPLHF.

The chain joins TRBV7-7 to TRBJ2-2; the TCRdb D gene call, TRBD1, has no DNA to confirm it. In germline, CDR1 is SSHAT, CDR2 FNYEAQ (reference sequence). The CDR3 covers 13 residues. The CDR3 reads CASAPGGTGELFF.

The chain uses TRBV20-1 and TRBJ2-2; TCRdb outputs TRBD1, but without DNA this stays unchecked. Germline CDR1 and CDR2: DFQATT and SNEGSKA (reference sequence). The CDR3 runs 16 residues. CDR3 protein: CSARGQVASNTGELFF.